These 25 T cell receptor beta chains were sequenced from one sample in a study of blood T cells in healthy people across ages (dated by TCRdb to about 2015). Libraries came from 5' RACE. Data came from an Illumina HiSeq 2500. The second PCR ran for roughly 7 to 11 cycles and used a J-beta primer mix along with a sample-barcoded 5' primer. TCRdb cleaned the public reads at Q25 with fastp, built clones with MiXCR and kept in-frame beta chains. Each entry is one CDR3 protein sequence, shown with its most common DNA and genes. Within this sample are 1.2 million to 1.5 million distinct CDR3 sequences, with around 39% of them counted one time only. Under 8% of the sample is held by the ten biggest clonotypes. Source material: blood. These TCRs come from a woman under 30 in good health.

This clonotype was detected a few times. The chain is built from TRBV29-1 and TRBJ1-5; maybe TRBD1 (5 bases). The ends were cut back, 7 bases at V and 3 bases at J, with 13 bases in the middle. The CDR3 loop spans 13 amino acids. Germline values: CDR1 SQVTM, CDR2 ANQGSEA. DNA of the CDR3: TGCAGCGCTGGAACGGGGCACAATCAGCCCCAGCATTTT. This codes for CSAGTGHNQPQHF.

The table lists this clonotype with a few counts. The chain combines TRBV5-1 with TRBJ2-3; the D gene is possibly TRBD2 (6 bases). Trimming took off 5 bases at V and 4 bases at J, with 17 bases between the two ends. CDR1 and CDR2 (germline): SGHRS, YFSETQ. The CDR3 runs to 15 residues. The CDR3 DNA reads TGCGCCAGCAGTCTCTCTGGGAGGTCCCCAGATACGCAGTATTTT. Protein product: CASSLSGRSPDTQYF.

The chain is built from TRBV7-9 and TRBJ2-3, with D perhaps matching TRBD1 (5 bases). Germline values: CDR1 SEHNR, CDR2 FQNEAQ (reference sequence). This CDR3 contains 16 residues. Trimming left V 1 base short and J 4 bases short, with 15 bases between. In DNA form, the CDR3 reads TGTGCCAGCAGCTTAGGGGGCGTGAGATTACCAGATACGCAGTATTTT. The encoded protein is CASSLGGVRLPDTQYF. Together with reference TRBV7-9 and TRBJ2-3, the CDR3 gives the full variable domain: DTGVSQNPRHKITKRGQNVTFRCDPISEHNRLYWYRQTLGQGPEFLTYFQNEAQLEKSRLLSDRFSAERPKGSFSTLEIQRTEQGDSAMYLCASSLGGVRLPDTQYFGPGTRLTVL.

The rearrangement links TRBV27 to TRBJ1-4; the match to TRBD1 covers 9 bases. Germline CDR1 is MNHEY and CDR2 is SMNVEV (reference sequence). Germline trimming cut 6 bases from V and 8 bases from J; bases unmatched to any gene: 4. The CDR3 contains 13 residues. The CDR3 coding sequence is TGTGCCAGCAGCACGGACAGGGGAGAAAAACTGTTTTTT. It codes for CASSTDRGEKLFF.

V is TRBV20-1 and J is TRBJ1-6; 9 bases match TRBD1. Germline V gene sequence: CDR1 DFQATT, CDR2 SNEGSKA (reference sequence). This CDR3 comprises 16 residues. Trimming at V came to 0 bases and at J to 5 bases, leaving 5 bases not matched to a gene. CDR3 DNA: TGCAGTGCTAGAGATCACGGGACAGGGAATAATTCACCCCTCCACTTT. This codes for CSARDHGTGNNSPLHF.

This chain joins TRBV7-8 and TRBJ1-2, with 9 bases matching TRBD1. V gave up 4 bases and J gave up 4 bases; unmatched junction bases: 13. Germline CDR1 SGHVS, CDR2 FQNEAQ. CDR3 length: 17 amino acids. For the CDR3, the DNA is TGTGCCAGCAGCTCTACGGCGGGGACAGGGCTCTTCTATGGCTACACCTTC. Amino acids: CASSSTAGTGLFYGYTF.

CDR3 bases: TGTGCCAGCAGAATCCGCGGACAGGGTCTAGGTGATACGCAGTATTTT. Translating gives CASRIRGQGLGDTQYF. This sequence joins TRBV2 and TRBJ2-3; 8 nucleotides match TRBD1. The CDR3 has 16 residues. CDR1 SNHLY and CDR2 FYNNEI come from the germline V gene. Trimming cost V 6 bases and J 6 bases; bases outside gene matches: 14.

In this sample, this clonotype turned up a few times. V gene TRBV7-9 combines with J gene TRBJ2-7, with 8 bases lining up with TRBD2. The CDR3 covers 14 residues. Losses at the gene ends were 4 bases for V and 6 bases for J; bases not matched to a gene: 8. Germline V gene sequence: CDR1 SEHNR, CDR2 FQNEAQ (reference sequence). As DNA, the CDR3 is TGTGCCAGCAGCTCTTGGACTAGCAACGGCGAGCAGTACTTC. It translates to CASSSWTSNGEQYF.

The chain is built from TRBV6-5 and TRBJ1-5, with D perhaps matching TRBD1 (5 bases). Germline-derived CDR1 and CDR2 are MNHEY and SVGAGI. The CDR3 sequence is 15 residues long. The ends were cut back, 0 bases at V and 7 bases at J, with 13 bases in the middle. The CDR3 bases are TGTGCCAGCAGTTACTCAATTTTTGGGGACCAGCCCCAGCATTTT. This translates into CASSYSIFGDQPQHF.

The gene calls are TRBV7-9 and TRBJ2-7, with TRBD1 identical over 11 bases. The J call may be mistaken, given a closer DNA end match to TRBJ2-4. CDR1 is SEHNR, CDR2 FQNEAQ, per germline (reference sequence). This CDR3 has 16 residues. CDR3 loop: CASSLLPGTGGNIQYF. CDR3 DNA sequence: TGTGCCAGCAGCTTACTCCCCGGGACAGGGGGGAACATTCAGTACTTC.

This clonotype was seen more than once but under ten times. The CDR3 sequence: CATSDPLISQYF. The CDR3 nucleotides read TGTGCCACCTCCGACCCTCTTATTTCTCAGTACTTC. The gene calls are TRBV6-1 and TRBJ2-4; D not resolved. From germline, CDR1 is MNHNS and CDR2 SASEGT. This CDR3 spans 12 amino acids. Trimming left V 10 bases short and J 12 bases short, with 19 bases between.

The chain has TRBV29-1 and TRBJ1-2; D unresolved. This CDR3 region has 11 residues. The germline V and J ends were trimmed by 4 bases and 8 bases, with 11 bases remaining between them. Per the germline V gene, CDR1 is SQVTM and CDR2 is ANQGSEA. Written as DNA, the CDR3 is TGCAGCGTTGTAGGGAGGCTGGGCTACACCTTC. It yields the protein CSVVGRLGYTF.

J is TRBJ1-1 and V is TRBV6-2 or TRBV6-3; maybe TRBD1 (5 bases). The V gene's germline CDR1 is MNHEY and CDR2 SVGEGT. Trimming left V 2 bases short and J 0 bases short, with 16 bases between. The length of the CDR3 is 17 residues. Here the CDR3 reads CASSYPPATALNTEAFF. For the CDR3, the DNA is TGTGCCAGCAGTTACCCTCCCGCGACAGCATTGAACACTGAAGCTTTCTTT.

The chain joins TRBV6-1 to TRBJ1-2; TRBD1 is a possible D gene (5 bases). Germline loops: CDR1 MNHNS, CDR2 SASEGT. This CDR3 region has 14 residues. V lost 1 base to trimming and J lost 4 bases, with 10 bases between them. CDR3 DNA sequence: TGTGCCAGCAGTGAAGTTGGGACGGTCTATGGCTACACCTTC. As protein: CASSEVGTVYGYTF.

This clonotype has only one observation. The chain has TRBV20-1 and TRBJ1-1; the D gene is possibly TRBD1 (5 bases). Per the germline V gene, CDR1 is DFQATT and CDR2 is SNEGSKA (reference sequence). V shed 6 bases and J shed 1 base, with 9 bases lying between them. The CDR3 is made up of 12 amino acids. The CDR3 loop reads CSAQTANTEAFF. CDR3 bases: TGCAGTGCCCAGACAGCGAACACTGAAGCTTTCTTT.

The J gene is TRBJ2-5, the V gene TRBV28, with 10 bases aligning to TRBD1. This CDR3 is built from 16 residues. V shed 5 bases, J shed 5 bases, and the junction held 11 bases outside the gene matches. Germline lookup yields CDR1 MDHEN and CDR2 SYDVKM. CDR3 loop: CASSLVGTGAAETQYF. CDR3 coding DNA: TGTGCCAGCAGTCTAGTTGGGACAGGGGCAGCGGAGACCCAGTACTTC. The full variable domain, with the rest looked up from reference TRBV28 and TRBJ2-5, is DVKVTQSSRYLVKRTGEKVFLECVQDMDHENMFWYRQDPGLGLRLIYFSYDVKMKEKGDIPEGYSVSREKKERFSLILESASTNQTSMYLCASSLVGTGAAETQYFGPGTRLLVL.

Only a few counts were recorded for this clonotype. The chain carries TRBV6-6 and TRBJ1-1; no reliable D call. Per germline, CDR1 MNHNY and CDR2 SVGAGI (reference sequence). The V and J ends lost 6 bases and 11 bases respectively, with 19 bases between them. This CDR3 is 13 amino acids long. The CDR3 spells CASRTDTLGPAFF. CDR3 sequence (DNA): TGTGCCAGCAGAACCGACACCCTGGGTCCGGCTTTCTTT.

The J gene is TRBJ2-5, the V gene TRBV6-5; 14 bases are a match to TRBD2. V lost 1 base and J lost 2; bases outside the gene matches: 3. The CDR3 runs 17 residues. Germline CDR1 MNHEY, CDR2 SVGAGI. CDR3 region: CASSYFGLAGGQETQYF. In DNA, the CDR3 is TGTGCCAGCAGTTACTTCGGACTAGCGGGGGGACAAGAGACCCAGTACTTC.

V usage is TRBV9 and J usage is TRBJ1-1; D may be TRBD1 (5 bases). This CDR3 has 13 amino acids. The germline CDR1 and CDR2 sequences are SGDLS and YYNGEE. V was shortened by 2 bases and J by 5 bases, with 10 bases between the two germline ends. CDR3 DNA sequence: TGTGCCAGCAGCGTCCTGGGGGGGACTGAAGCTTTCTTT. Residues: CASSVLGGTEAFF.

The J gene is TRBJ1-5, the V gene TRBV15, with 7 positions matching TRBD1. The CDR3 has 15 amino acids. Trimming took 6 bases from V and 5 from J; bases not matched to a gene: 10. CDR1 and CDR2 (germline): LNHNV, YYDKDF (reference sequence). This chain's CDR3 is CATRDRQGGHQPQHF. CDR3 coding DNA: TGTGCCACCAGAGATCGGCAGGGGGGGCATCAGCCCCAGCATTTT.

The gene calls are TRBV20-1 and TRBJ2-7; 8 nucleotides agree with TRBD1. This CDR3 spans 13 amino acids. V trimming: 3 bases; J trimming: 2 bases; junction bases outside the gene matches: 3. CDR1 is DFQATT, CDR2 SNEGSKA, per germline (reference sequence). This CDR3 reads CSASQGAAYEQYF. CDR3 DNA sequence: TGCAGTGCTAGTCAGGGGGCCGCCTACGAGCAGTACTTC.

The CDR3: CASSSGLAGKTGELFF. The CDR3 DNA follows: TGTGCCAGCAGCTCGGGACTAGCGGGAAAAACCGGGGAGCTGTTTTTT. The chain combines TRBV7-9 with TRBJ2-2; 13 bases are a match to TRBD2. This CDR3 region has 16 residues. V was pared by 4 bases and J by 5 bases, with 4 bases of the junction left unmatched. Per the germline V gene, CDR1 is SEHNR and CDR2 is FQNEAQ (reference sequence). The full variable domain, its missing parts supplied by reference TRBV7-9 and TRBJ2-2, is DTGVSQNPRHKITKRGQNVTFRCDPISEHNRLYWYRQTLGQGPEFLTYFQNEAQLEKSRLLSDRFSAERPKGSFSTLEIQRTEQGDSAMYLCASSSGLAGKTGELFFGEGSRLTVL.

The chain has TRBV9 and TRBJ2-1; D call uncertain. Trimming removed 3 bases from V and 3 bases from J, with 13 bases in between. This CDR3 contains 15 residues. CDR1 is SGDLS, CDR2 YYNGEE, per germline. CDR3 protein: CASSGDSLHYNEQFF. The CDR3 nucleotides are TGTGCCAGCAGCGGAGACTCCCTCCACTACAATGAGCAGTTCTTC. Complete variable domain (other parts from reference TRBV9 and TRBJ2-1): DSGVTQTPKHLITATGQRVTLRCSPRSGDLSVYWYQQSLDQGLQFLIQYYNGEERAKGNILERFSAQQFPDLHSELNLSSLELGDSALYFCASSGDSLHYNEQFFGPGTRLTVL.

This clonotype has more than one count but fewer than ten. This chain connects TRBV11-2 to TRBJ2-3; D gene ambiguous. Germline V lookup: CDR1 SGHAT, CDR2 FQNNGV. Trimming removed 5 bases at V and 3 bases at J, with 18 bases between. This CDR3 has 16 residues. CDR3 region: CASSPHPRVSTDTQYF. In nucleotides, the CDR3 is TGTGCCAGCAGCCCACACCCACGGGTCTCGACAGATACGCAGTATTTT.

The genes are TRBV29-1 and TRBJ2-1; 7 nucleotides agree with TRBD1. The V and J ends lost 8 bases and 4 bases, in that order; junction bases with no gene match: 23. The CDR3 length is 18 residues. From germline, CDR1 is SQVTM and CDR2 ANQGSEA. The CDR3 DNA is TGCAGCTCATGGGGGACAGTCCCCGGAGTGGGGATATACAATGAGCAGTTCTTC. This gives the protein CSSWGTVPGVGIYNEQFF.